Listed below are T cell receptor beta chains from one sample, sequenced in a study of OX40 agonist ivuxolimab in advanced cancers. Sequencing was performed with immunoSEQ multiplex PCR; in TCRdb, only in-frame clones are kept and a portion is missing. The top ten hold around a fifth of the sample, which has more than 30,000 clones, roughly 81% seen once. This specimen was CD4+ or CD8+ T cells sorted from blood, taken in a trial of the OX40 agonist ivuxolimab. These receptors were collected from an adult with an advanced solid tumor such as melanoma, head and neck, liver or kidney cancer. CDR3s include the opening cysteine and the closing phenylalanine or tryptophan. Each record gives: CDR3 DNA, CDR3 protein, clone size, V gene, D gene, J gene. D genes are given only for firm matches. Size is omitted from some rows. Given values are once, few, many or a class for expanded clones.

cdr3_nt: TGTGCCAGCAGTCCCGGTCAGGTTATAAAGGGCTACACCTTC
cdr3_aa: CASSPGQVIKGYTF
clone_size: -
v_call: TRBV28
d_call: -
j_call: TRBJ1-2

cdr3_nt: TGCGCCAGCAGCTTTCTGGGGGACGGCTATGGCTACACCTTC
cdr3_aa: CASSFLGDGYGYTF
clone_size: few
v_call: TRBV5-1
d_call: -
j_call: TRBJ1-2

cdr3_nt: TGTGCCAGCAGTCTCCGCGGGCCCCAGCATTTT
cdr3_aa: CASSLRGPQHF
clone_size: -
v_call: TRBV28
d_call: -
j_call: TRBJ1-5

cdr3_nt: TGTGCCAGCAGCGCGGGACAGGGGGCGCGGGGTACGCAGTATTTT
cdr3_aa: CASSAGQGARGTQYF
clone_size: few
v_call: TRBV9
d_call: TRBD1
j_call: TRBJ2-3

cdr3_nt: TGCGCCAGCAGCTTGGCTAGAGGGAACACTGAAGCTTTCTTT
cdr3_aa: CASSLARGNTEAFF
clone_size: -
v_call: TRBV5-1
d_call: -
j_call: TRBJ1-1

cdr3_nt: TGTGCCAGTAGTCCCAGGGGGCTGAAAGCTTTCTTT
cdr3_aa: CASSPRGLKAFF
clone_size: -
v_call: TRBV19
d_call: TRBD1
j_call: TRBJ1-1

cdr3_nt: TGTGCCAGCAGCTTTAAGGGGCCCACAGATACGCAGTATTTT
cdr3_aa: CASSFKGPTDTQYF
clone_size: few
v_call: TRBV7-3
d_call: -
j_call: TRBJ2-3

cdr3_nt: TGTGCCAGCAGTGAAGTGGGGCCCTACGAGCAGTACTTC
cdr3_aa: CASSEVGPYEQYF
clone_size: -
v_call: TRBV6-5
d_call: -
j_call: TRBJ2-7

cdr3_nt: TGTGCCAGCACCTCGAGTGGGGCCGTGAACACTGAAGCTTTCTTT
cdr3_aa: CASTSSGAVNTEAFF
clone_size: few
v_call: TRBV28
d_call: -
j_call: TRBJ1-1

cdr3_nt: TGTGCCACCATGGAGGACAGCCGCTATGGCTACACCTTC
cdr3_aa: CATMEDSRYGYTF
clone_size: -
v_call: TRBV27
d_call: -
j_call: TRBJ1-2

cdr3_nt: TGTGCCAGCAGCTTGGGACAGTCAACCTACGAGCAGTACTTC
cdr3_aa: CASSLGQSTYEQYF
clone_size: -
v_call: TRBV5-6
d_call: -
j_call: TRBJ2-7

cdr3_nt: TGCGCCAGCAGCTTGGCGAGCGGGGGGGCGACAGAGACCCAGTACTTC
cdr3_aa: CASSLASGGATETQYF
clone_size: -
v_call: TRBV5-1
d_call: TRBD2
j_call: TRBJ2-5

cdr3_nt: TGTGCCAGCAGATACCCCGGACAGGGGTTTGGCTACACCTTC
cdr3_aa: CASRYPGQGFGYTF
clone_size: -
v_call: TRBV28
d_call: TRBD1
j_call: TRBJ1-2

cdr3_nt: TGTGCCAGCAGCGGGGACAGGGGCAATCAGCCCCAGCATTTT
cdr3_aa: CASSGDRGNQPQHF
clone_size: medium-sized
v_call: TRBV7-9
d_call: TRBD1
j_call: TRBJ1-5

cdr3_nt: TGTGCTAGCAGCTTTACTAGCGGGGGCATAGATACGCAGTATTTT
cdr3_aa: CASSFTSGGIDTQYF
clone_size: -
v_call: TRBV7-7
d_call: TRBD2
j_call: TRBJ2-3

cdr3_nt: TGTGCCAGTAGTATACAGGACAGGGATACGCAGTATTTT
cdr3_aa: CASSIQDRDTQYF
clone_size: -
v_call: TRBV19
d_call: TRBD1
j_call: TRBJ2-3

cdr3_nt: TGTGCCAGCAGCCCTACCGGGACAAAGCAGTACTTC
cdr3_aa: CASSPTGTKQYF
clone_size: -
v_call: TRBV7-9
d_call: -
j_call: TRBJ2-7

cdr3_nt: TGTGCCAGCAGTTCGACAGGTTGGCAAGAGACCCAGTACTTC
cdr3_aa: CASSSTGWQETQYF
clone_size: -
v_call: TRBV27
d_call: -
j_call: TRBJ2-5

cdr3_nt: TGTGCCAGCAGTGCGGGCCTTTTACCCATCAACATTCAGTACTTC
cdr3_aa: CASSAGLLPINIQYF
clone_size: few
v_call: TRBV6-4
d_call: -
j_call: TRBJ2-4

cdr3_nt: TGTGCCACTTCAGGGTCCGCTGCTCAGCCCCAGCATTTT
cdr3_aa: CATSGSAAQPQHF
clone_size: -
v_call: TRBV28
d_call: -
j_call: TRBJ1-5

cdr3_nt: TGTGCCAGCAGCCCCCAGGACCAGACCCAGTACTTC
cdr3_aa: CASSPQDQTQYF
clone_size: -
v_call: TRBV6-5
d_call: -
j_call: TRBJ2-5

cdr3_nt: TGTGCCAGCAGTCGTGACAGTGCTAATTCACCCCTCCACTTT
cdr3_aa: CASSRDSANSPLHF
clone_size: few
v_call: TRBV6-5
d_call: -
j_call: TRBJ1-6

cdr3_nt: TGTGCCAGCAGTGTCAGAGACAACACTGAAGCTTTCTTT
cdr3_aa: CASSVRDNTEAFF
clone_size: -
v_call: TRBV27
d_call: -
j_call: TRBJ1-1

cdr3_nt: TGCGCCAGCAGCCAAGATTTGGCAGGCGAGACCCAGTACTTC
cdr3_aa: CASSQDLAGETQYF
clone_size: once
v_call: TRBV4-3
d_call: -
j_call: TRBJ2-5